This T cell receptor (beta chain) was captured in a study of shared clonotypes between healthy human individuals. Turning to this clone: The antigen remains unidentified.

Template for every sorted-subset replicate PCR totaled about 0.2 ug DNA, approximately 30,000 T cell genomes. Sequencing used immunoSEQ multiplex PCR; TCRdb keeps in-frame clones, though not all of them. The table records 2 million to 2.5 million clones, around 90% of them present only once. General study findings and limits: A reduction in generation probabilities was seen for non-shared clonotypes relative to those shared by all four donors.

V was pared by 1 base and J by 5 bases, with 4 bases of the junction left unmatched. The CDR3 length is 16 residues. Germline values: CDR1 SGHNT, CDR2 YENEEA. This TCR came from a man between 18 and 29 years old in good health. Some clones in this sample may be carry-over from other donors' samples. V is TRBV11-3 and J is TRBJ2-2, with 10 bases fitting TRBD2. The sample consisted of naive CD4+ T cells from PBMCs. Subset of the sample: CD45RA+ positively selected. DNA for the CDR3: TGTGCCAGCAGCTTAGTACTAGCGGGATTGACCGGGGAGCTGTTTTTT. This sequence encodes CASSLVLAGLTGELFF.